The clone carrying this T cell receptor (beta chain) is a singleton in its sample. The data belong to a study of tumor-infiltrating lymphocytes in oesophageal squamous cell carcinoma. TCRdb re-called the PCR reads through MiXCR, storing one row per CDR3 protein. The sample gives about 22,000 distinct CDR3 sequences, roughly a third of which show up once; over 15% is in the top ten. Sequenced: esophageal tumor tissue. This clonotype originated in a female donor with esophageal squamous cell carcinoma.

The CDR3 region is CASSSQRGATYNEQFF. The CDR3 DNA follows: TGTGCCAGCAGTTCACAGCGGGGGGCGACCTACAATGAGCAGTTCTTC. The V gene is TRBV12-3 or TRBV12-4, the J gene TRBJ2-1; 9 nucleotides agree with TRBD2. The CDR3 is 16 residues long. V trimming: 4 bases; J trimming: 2 bases; junction bases outside the gene matches: 6.